A selection of T cell receptor beta chains follows, all from one sample in a study of CXCR3-negative and CXCR3-positive naive CD8 T cells. TCRdb reanalyzed the 5' RACE reads and collapses them to one entry per CDR3 protein, without DNA. This sample contains about 5,000 distinct CDR3 sequences. Specimen: naive CXCR3+ CD8+ T cells from blood. The receptor set was obtained from a human donor in good health. Some clones in this sample may be carry-over from other donors' samples. CDR3s include the opening cysteine and the closing phenylalanine or tryptophan. Fields, in order: CDR3 protein, V gene, clone size, J gene. The listing skips clone size in some rows; elsewhere it reads once, few, many or a size class.

cdr3_aa: CASSSRTSGRNEQYF
v_call: TRBV21-1
clone_size: .
j_call: TRBJ2-7

cdr3_aa: CASSVRGPGANVLTF
v_call: TRBV7-9
clone_size: medium-sized
j_call: TRBJ2-6

cdr3_aa: CSVEGPFINRDRGIEQYF
v_call: TRBV29-1
clone_size: medium-sized
j_call: TRBJ2-7

cdr3_aa: CSVEGGFTDTQYF
v_call: TRBV29-1
clone_size: .
j_call: TRBJ2-3

cdr3_aa: CAIRQGIDTEAFF
v_call: TRBV10-3
clone_size: medium-sized
j_call: TRBJ1-1

cdr3_aa: CASSLAPTGVHNEQFF
v_call: TRBV11-1
clone_size: .
j_call: TRBJ2-1

cdr3_aa: CAVNRENYGYTF
v_call: TRBV10-3
clone_size: .
j_call: TRBJ1-2

cdr3_aa: CASSLGRSSGANVLTF
v_call: TRBV28
clone_size: .
j_call: TRBJ2-6

cdr3_aa: CASSELLLGEAFF
v_call: TRBV25-1
clone_size: medium-sized
j_call: TRBJ1-1

cdr3_aa: CASSLTRPDYYNEQFF
v_call: TRBV27
clone_size: large
j_call: TRBJ2-1

cdr3_aa: CSALGTGVNEQYF
v_call: TRBV20-1
clone_size: .
j_call: TRBJ2-7

cdr3_aa: CASSLGSREQYF
v_call: TRBV12-3/TRBV12-4
clone_size: medium-sized
j_call: TRBJ2-7

cdr3_aa: CASNQGQGKTEAFF
v_call: TRBV7-9
clone_size: .
j_call: TRBJ1-1

cdr3_aa: CASSSLTGVGSGANVLTF
v_call: TRBV6-5
clone_size: medium-sized
j_call: TRBJ2-6

cdr3_aa: CAILQDSYYTGELFF
v_call: TRBV25-1
clone_size: medium-sized
j_call: TRBJ2-2

cdr3_aa: CASSQDYGYTF
v_call: TRBV4-1
clone_size: .
j_call: TRBJ1-2

cdr3_aa: CASSDNRESPFTKNIQYF
v_call: TRBV2
clone_size: .
j_call: TRBJ2-4

cdr3_aa: CASSTLEKARSTDTQYF
v_call: TRBV19
clone_size: .
j_call: TRBJ2-3

cdr3_aa: CSVQTGGDYEQYF
v_call: TRBV29-1
clone_size: .
j_call: TRBJ2-7

cdr3_aa: CASSFPVGTMNTEAFF
v_call: TRBV12-3/TRBV12-4
clone_size: .
j_call: TRBJ1-1

cdr3_aa: CASSPVVGTEAFF
v_call: TRBV4-1
clone_size: .
j_call: TRBJ1-1

cdr3_aa: CSVDSAVQETQYF
v_call: TRBV29-1
clone_size: .
j_call: TRBJ2-5

cdr3_aa: CASSEFFPAGGNFYNEQFF
v_call: TRBV25-1
clone_size: medium-sized
j_call: TRBJ2-1

cdr3_aa: CASTQRGLYGANVLTF
v_call: TRBV7-8
clone_size: .
j_call: TRBJ2-6

cdr3_aa: CASSAGTGSGYGYTF
v_call: TRBV5-1
clone_size: .
j_call: TRBJ1-2

cdr3_aa: CSYSGTGAYGYTF
v_call: TRBV29-1
clone_size: .
j_call: TRBJ1-2

cdr3_aa: CSVLLAARTQYF
v_call: TRBV29-1
clone_size: .
j_call: TRBJ2-5

cdr3_aa: CVSSERGPNNEQFF
v_call: TRBV19
clone_size: .
j_call: TRBJ2-1

cdr3_aa: CASTSDSNYNEQFF
v_call: TRBV10-2
clone_size: .
j_call: TRBJ2-1

cdr3_aa: CSSSWQNHLLSIRETQYF
v_call: TRBV29-1
clone_size: .
j_call: TRBJ2-5

cdr3_aa: CASRIGLAESYEQYF
v_call: TRBV19
clone_size: .
j_call: TRBJ2-7

cdr3_aa: CASGSDENTEAFF
v_call: TRBV21-1
clone_size: .
j_call: TRBJ1-1

cdr3_aa: CASAGGGAENIQYF
v_call: TRBV14
clone_size: .
j_call: TRBJ2-4

cdr3_aa: CASSTQPGSGETQYF
v_call: TRBV12-3/TRBV12-4
clone_size: medium-sized
j_call: TRBJ2-5

cdr3_aa: CSAGLANEQFF
v_call: TRBV29-1
clone_size: medium-sized
j_call: TRBJ2-1

cdr3_aa: CASSHGGFAQHF
v_call: TRBV6-5
clone_size: medium-sized
j_call: TRBJ1-5

cdr3_aa: CASSSHFLQMNTEAFF
v_call: TRBV7-2
clone_size: medium-sized
j_call: TRBJ1-1

cdr3_aa: CASSPWTGGLNEQYF
v_call: TRBV13
clone_size: .
j_call: TRBJ2-7

cdr3_aa: CSVEDQGGSEQYF
v_call: TRBV29-1
clone_size: .
j_call: TRBJ2-7

cdr3_aa: CANSSSSNTEAFF
v_call: TRBV7-9
clone_size: .
j_call: TRBJ1-1

cdr3_aa: CASSYVRTSAGELFF
v_call: TRBV6-2/TRBV6-3
clone_size: .
j_call: TRBJ2-2

cdr3_aa: CASSEAGRDEQFF
v_call: TRBV19
clone_size: .
j_call: TRBJ2-1

cdr3_aa: CSVVGLPSTDTQYF
v_call: TRBV29-1
clone_size: .
j_call: TRBJ2-3

cdr3_aa: CASSQEYGETQYF
v_call: TRBV4-2
clone_size: medium-sized
j_call: TRBJ2-5

cdr3_aa: CSVLWLTAQETQYF
v_call: TRBV29-1
clone_size: medium-sized
j_call: TRBJ2-5

cdr3_aa: CASSLGQYSYEQYF
v_call: TRBV7-9
clone_size: medium-sized
j_call: TRBJ2-7

cdr3_aa: CASSLGRYSNQPQHF
v_call: TRBV7-2
clone_size: medium-sized
j_call: TRBJ1-5

cdr3_aa: CASATEAQPQHF
v_call: TRBV12-3/TRBV12-4
clone_size: .
j_call: TRBJ1-5

cdr3_aa: CASSESVAGPYNEQFF
v_call: TRBV2
clone_size: .
j_call: TRBJ2-1

cdr3_aa: CASSIWVTQNEQFF
v_call: TRBV19
clone_size: .
j_call: TRBJ2-1

cdr3_aa: CASSHIQAHQETQYF
v_call: TRBV6-2/TRBV6-3
clone_size: .
j_call: TRBJ2-5